This T cell receptor beta chain was sequenced for a study of blood T cells in healthy people across ages. As for the study in general: Using template switching, researchers captured about one barcoded beta molecule for each two T cells.

This clonotype was observed a few times. Its antigen is currently unknown. Then a second PCR, running about 6 to 12 cycles, was carried out with a sample-barcoded 5' primer and a J-beta primer mix. TCRdb fed the 5' RACE reads into MiXCR, producing one record per CDR3 protein. The table has fewer than 800,000 distinct CDR3 sequences, approximately 49% seen once. The sample providers were healthy Caucasian people from Russia, aged about 6 to 95. Per sample, extraction of total RNA gave at least 6 micrograms in every case. Findings and caveats of the study: Compared with aged donors, long-lived donors showed fewer expanded clones, suggesting selection.

Trimming took 2 bases from V and 3 from J; bases not matched to a gene: 8. Germline V gene data show CDR1 as SGHRS and CDR2 as YFSETQ. The CDR3 contains 17 residues. V usage is TRBV5-1 and J usage is TRBJ2-1; TRBD1 agrees at 10 bases. The sample consisted of blood. The source is a woman aged 55-69 years in good health. CDR3 nucleotide sequence: TGCGCCAGCAGCTTAGCTCTAGACAGGGGGCTCTACAATGAGCAGTTCTTC. It codes for CASSLALDRGLYNEQFF.